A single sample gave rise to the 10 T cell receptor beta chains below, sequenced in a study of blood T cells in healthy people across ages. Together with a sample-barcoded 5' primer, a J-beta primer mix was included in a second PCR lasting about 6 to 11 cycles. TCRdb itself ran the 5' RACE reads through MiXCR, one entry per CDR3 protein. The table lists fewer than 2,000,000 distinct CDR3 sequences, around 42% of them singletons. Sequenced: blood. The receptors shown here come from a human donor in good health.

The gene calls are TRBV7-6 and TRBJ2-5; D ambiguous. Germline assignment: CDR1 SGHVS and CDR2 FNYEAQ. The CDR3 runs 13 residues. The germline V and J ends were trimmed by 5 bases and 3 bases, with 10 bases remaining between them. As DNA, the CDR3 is TGTGCCAGCAGCCCGCATTTGGAAGAGACCCAGTACTTC. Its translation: CASSPHLEETQYF. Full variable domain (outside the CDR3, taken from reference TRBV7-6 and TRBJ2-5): GAGVSQSPRYKVTKRGQDVALRCDPISGHVSLYWYRQALGQGPEFLTYFNYEAQQDKSGLPNDRFSAERPEGSISTLTIQRTEQRDSAMYRCASSPHLEETQYFGPGTRLLVL.

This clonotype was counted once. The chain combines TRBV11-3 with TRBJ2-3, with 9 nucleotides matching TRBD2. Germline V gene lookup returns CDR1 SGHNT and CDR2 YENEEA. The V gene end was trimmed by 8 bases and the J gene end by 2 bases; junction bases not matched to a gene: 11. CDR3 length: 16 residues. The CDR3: CASEIRERGATDTQYF. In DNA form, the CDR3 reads TGTGCCAGCGAGATAAGGGAGCGGGGGGCCACAGATACGCAGTATTTT.

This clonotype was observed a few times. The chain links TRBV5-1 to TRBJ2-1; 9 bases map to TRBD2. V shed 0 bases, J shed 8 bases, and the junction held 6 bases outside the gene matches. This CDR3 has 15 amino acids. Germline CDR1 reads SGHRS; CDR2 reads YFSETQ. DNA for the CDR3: TGCGCCAGCAGCTTGGAGGGACTAGCCCTGGATGAGCAGTTCTTC. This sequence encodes CASSLEGLALDEQFF.

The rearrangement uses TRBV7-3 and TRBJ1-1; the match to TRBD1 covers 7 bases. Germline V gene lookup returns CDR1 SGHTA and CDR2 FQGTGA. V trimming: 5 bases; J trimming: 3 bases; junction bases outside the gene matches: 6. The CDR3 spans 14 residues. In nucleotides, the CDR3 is TGTGCCAGCAGCGCCACAGGGGTGGACACTGAAGCTTTCTTT. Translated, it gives CASSATGVDTEAFF.

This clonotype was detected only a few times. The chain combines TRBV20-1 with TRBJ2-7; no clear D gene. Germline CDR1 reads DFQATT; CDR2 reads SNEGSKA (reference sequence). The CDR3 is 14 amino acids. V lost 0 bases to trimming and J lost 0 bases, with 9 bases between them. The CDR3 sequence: CSARDTDDSYEQYF. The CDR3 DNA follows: TGCAGTGCTAGAGATACGGATGACTCCTACGAGCAGTACTTC.

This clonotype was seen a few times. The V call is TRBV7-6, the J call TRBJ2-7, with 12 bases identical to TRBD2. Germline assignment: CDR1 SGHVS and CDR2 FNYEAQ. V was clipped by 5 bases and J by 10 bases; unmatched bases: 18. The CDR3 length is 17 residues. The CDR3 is CASSPPPASGGARFQYF. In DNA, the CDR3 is TGTGCCAGCAGCCCCCCCCCAGCTAGCGGGGGGGCCCGGTTCCAGTACTTC.

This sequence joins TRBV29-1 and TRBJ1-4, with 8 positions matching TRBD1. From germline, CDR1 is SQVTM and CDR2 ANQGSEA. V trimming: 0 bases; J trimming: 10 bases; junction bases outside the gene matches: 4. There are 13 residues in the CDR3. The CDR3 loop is CSVEEQGGGKLFF. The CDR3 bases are TGCAGCGTTGAAGAACAGGGGGGTGGAAAACTGTTTTTT. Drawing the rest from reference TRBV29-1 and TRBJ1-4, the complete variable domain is SAVISQKPSRDICQRGTSLTIQCQVDSQVTMMFWYRQQPGQSLTLIATANQGSEATYESGFVIDKFPISRPNLTFSTLTVSNMSPEDSSIYLCSVEEQGGGKLFFGSGTQLSVL.

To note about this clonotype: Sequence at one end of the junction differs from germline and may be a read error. The CDR3: CTSTRGNTEAFF. CDR3 sequence (DNA): TGTACCAGCACAAGGGGGAACACTGAAGCTTTCTTT. V usage is TRBV6-1 and J usage is TRBJ1-1, with a weak D call TRBD1 (5 bases). Germline CDR1 is MNHNS and CDR2 is SASEGT. This CDR3 has 12 amino acids.

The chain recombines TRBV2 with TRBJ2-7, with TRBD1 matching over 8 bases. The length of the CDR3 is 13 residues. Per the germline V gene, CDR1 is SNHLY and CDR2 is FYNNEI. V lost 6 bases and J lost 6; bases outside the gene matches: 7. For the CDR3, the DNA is TGTGCCAGCAGCAAGGACACAGGGGGCGAGCAGTACTTC. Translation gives CASSKDTGGEQYF.

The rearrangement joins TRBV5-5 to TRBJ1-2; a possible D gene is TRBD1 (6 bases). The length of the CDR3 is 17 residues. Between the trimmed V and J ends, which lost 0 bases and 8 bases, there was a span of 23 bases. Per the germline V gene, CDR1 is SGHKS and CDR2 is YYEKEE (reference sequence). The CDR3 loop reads CASSLASTGGEWRGYTF. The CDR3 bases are TGTGCCAGCAGCTTGGCCAGTACGGGGGGCGAATGGAGGGGCTACACCTTC.